Listed below are T cell receptor beta chains from one sample, sequenced in a study of blood T cell repertoires in COVID-19. Data came from immunoSEQ multiplex PCR; TCRdb stores just in-frame clones and leaves some out. Here the sample spans fewer than 700,000 clones, around nine tenths being singletons. The sample was peripheral blood. These receptors were taken from a woman aged 45-59 years with COVID-19, enrolled during active disease. Each CDR3 is given with its conserved first and last residue. The D gene is left open where the match is weak. The listing skips clone size in some rows; elsewhere it reads once, few, many or a size class.

d_gene: TRBD1
v_gene: TRBV7-9
abundance: .
j_gene: TRBJ2-7
CDR3aa: CASIDRGHNEQYF
CDR3nt: TGTGCCAGCATAGACAGGGGGCATAACGAGCAGTACTTC

d_gene: TRBD1
v_gene: TRBV28
abundance: .
j_gene: TRBJ2-1
CDR3aa: CASTGQIYNEQFF
CDR3nt: TGTGCCAGCACGGGACAGATCTACAATGAGCAGTTCTTC

d_gene: TRBD1
v_gene: TRBV6-5
abundance: .
j_gene: TRBJ1-6
CDR3aa: CASTRDSNSPLHF
CDR3nt: TGTGCCAGCACAAGGGACAGTAATTCACCCCTCCACTTT

d_gene: .
v_gene: TRBV12-3/TRBV12-4
abundance: .
j_gene: TRBJ1-1
CDR3aa: CASTWGTGTFF
CDR3nt: .

d_gene: TRBD2
v_gene: TRBV5-1
abundance: .
j_gene: TRBJ2-7
CDR3aa: CASSLSGAYSYEQYF
CDR3nt: TGCGCCAGCAGCTTAAGCGGGGCCTACTCCTACGAGCAGTACTTC

d_gene: .
v_gene: TRBV29-1
abundance: .
j_gene: TRBJ2-1
CDR3aa: CSVVAHNEQFF
CDR3nt: TGCAGCGTTGTGGCCCACAATGAGCAGTTCTTC

d_gene: TRBD1
v_gene: TRBV5-6
abundance: .
j_gene: TRBJ1-4
CDR3aa: CASSTDRGTNEKLFF
CDR3nt: TGTGCCAGCAGCACCGACAGGGGCACTAATGAAAAACTGTTTTTT

d_gene: .
v_gene: TRBV9
abundance: .
j_gene: TRBJ1-1
CDR3aa: CASSVEAGMNTEAFF
CDR3nt: TGTGCCAGCAGCGTAGAGGCGGGAATGAACACTGAAGCTTTCTTT

d_gene: .
v_gene: TRBV10-3
abundance: .
j_gene: TRBJ1-1
CDR3aa: CAISAQGDTEAFF
CDR3nt: TGTGCCATCAGCGCCCAAGGGGACACTGAAGCTTTCTTT

d_gene: .
v_gene: TRBV9
abundance: once
j_gene: TRBJ2-2
CDR3aa: CASSVKPGELFF
CDR3nt: TGTGCCAGCAGCGTAAAGCCCGGGGAGCTGTTTTTT

d_gene: .
v_gene: TRBV3-1/TRBV3-2
abundance: once
j_gene: TRBJ1-2
CDR3aa: CASSLGLRYDYGYTF
CDR3nt: TGTGCCAGCAGCTTAGGACTACGGTATGACTATGGCTACACCTTC

d_gene: .
v_gene: TRBV6-2/TRBV6-3
abundance: .
j_gene: TRBJ1-2
CDR3aa: CASSSLGVANYGYTF
CDR3nt: TGTGCCAGCAGTTCCCTCGGGGTAGCTAACTATGGCTACACCTTC

d_gene: .
v_gene: TRBV9
abundance: .
j_gene: TRBJ2-1
CDR3aa: CASSDSPAVSYNEQFF
CDR3nt: TGTGCCAGCAGCGACTCCCCTGCGGTCTCCTACAATGAGCAGTTCTTC

d_gene: TRBD2
v_gene: TRBV3-1/TRBV3-2
abundance: .
j_gene: TRBJ2-7
CDR3aa: CASSQELAGGTSYEQYF
CDR3nt: TGTGCCAGCAGCCAAGAGTTAGCGGGGGGTACCTCCTACGAGCAGTACTTC

d_gene: .
v_gene: TRBV19
abundance: once
j_gene: TRBJ1-2
CDR3aa: CASSIGPETYGYTF
CDR3nt: TGTGCCAGTAGTATCGGCCCGGAGACCTATGGCTACACCTTC

d_gene: .
v_gene: TRBV24-1
abundance: few
j_gene: TRBJ2-1
CDR3aa: CATSPKGGEAVEQFF
CDR3nt: TGTGCCACCAGTCCAAAAGGAGGTGAGGCAGTAGAGCAGTTCTTC

d_gene: .
v_gene: TRBV5-1
abundance: .
j_gene: TRBJ1-1
CDR3aa: CASSLGHPNTEAFF
CDR3nt: TGCGCCAGCAGCCTGGGACACCCGAACACTGAAGCTTTCTTT

d_gene: .
v_gene: TRBV10-3
abundance: once
j_gene: TRBJ2-3
CDR3aa: CAISEVSGTQYF
CDR3nt: TGTGCCATCAGTGAGGTTTCCGGTACGCAGTATTTT

d_gene: .
v_gene: TRBV7-9
abundance: .
j_gene: TRBJ2-7
CDR3aa: CASSRTGTGEQYF
CDR3nt: TGTGCCAGCAGCCGAACAGGGACCGGGGAGCAGTACTTC

d_gene: .
v_gene: TRBV18
abundance: .
j_gene: TRBJ1-1
CDR3aa: CASSPQGRGTEAFF
CDR3nt: TGTGCCAGCTCACCGCAGGGGAGGGGGACTGAAGCTTTCTTT

d_gene: .
v_gene: TRBV27
abundance: .
j_gene: TRBJ1-2
CDR3aa: CASSFVGSGYGYTF
CDR3nt: TGTGCCAGCAGTTTTGTAGGGTCAGGGTATGGCTACACCTTC

d_gene: TRBD2
v_gene: TRBV6-6
abundance: .
j_gene: TRBJ2-2
CDR3aa: CASSRLAGGSNTGELFF
CDR3nt: TGTGCCAGCAGTCGCCTAGCGGGGGGCTCGAACACCGGGGAGCTGTTTTTT

d_gene: TRBD1
v_gene: TRBV18
abundance: .
j_gene: TRBJ1-6
CDR3aa: CASSPYGQGIIGSPLHF
CDR3nt: TGTGCCAGCTCACCATATGGACAGGGCATTATCGGTTCACCCCTCCACTTT

d_gene: TRBD1
v_gene: TRBV19
abundance: .
j_gene: TRBJ1-2
CDR3aa: CAIQDRANYGYTF
CDR3nt: TGTGCCATTCAGGACAGGGCGAACTATGGCTACACCTTC

d_gene: .
v_gene: TRBV4-2
abundance: .
j_gene: TRBJ2-3
CDR3aa: CASSQEEGAGTDTQYF
CDR3nt: TGTGCCAGCAGCCAAGAGGAGGGGGCGGGCACAGATACGCAGTATTTT

d_gene: .
v_gene: TRBV29-1
abundance: .
j_gene: TRBJ2-6
CDR3aa: CSVEKFDRHSGANVLTF
CDR3nt: TGCAGCGTTGAAAAGTTCGACCGACACTCTGGGGCCAACGTCCTGACTTTC

d_gene: TRBD1
v_gene: TRBV29-1
abundance: few
j_gene: TRBJ1-6
CDR3aa: CSAQGDTSNSPLHF
CDR3nt: TGCAGCGCGCAGGGGGACACTAGTAATTCACCCCTCCACTTT

d_gene: .
v_gene: TRBV6-6
abundance: once
j_gene: TRBJ1-6
CDR3aa: CASRDNRVNSPLHF
CDR3nt: TGTGCCAGCAGGGATAACAGGGTTAATTCACCCCTCCACTTT

d_gene: TRBD2
v_gene: TRBV29-1
abundance: .
j_gene: TRBJ2-5
CDR3aa: CSVGPGGTETQYF
CDR3nt: TGCAGCGTTGGACCGGGAGGGACAGAGACCCAGTACTTC

d_gene: .
v_gene: TRBV9
abundance: .
j_gene: TRBJ2-1
CDR3aa: CASSALQGSENEQFF
CDR3nt: TGTGCCAGCAGCGCCCTACAGGGTAGCGAAAATGAGCAGTTCTTC